Following are 19 T cell receptor beta chains from one sample sequenced in a study of beta chain features in type 1 diabetes. These receptors are not linked to any known antigen. Findings of the study overall: People with Type 1 diabetes carried modestly yet significantly shorter TCRB CDR3s in all four CD4+ subsets.

The sequenced template was cDNA made from the entire isolated RNA. Only in-frame clones appear in the TCRdb table, and some are missing; sequencing was by immunoSEQ multiplex PCR. The repertoire holds hundreds of thousands of clones, 10% to 15% seen once, with less than 0.025% in the top ten. Sequencing was carried out using naive CD4+ T cells from blood. These receptors originate from a young man with type 1 diabetes.

This chain links TRBV4-1 with TRBJ1-5; D is ambiguous. The CDR3 extends over 17 amino acids. Trimming shortened V by 0 bases and J by 3 bases, and 15 bases separated the two germline ends. Germline CDR1 and CDR2: MGHRA and YSYEKL. The CDR3 loop is CASSQDPRGGYNQPQHF. For the CDR3, the DNA is TGCGCCAGCAGCCAAGATCCGCGAGGCGGGTACAATCAGCCCCAGCATTTT.

The chain links TRBV5-4 to TRBJ2-7; maybe TRBD1 (5 bases). V shed 4 bases and J shed 2 bases, with 10 bases lying between them. The CDR3 spans 13 residues. Germline CDR1 and CDR2: SGHNT and YYREEE (reference sequence). The chain's CDR3 is CASSLQDAYEQYF. Written as DNA, the CDR3 is TGTGCCAGCAGCCTACAGGACGCCTACGAGCAGTACTTC.

This clone was seen more than once but under ten times. The rearrangement joins TRBV7-9 to TRBJ1-1; D remains ambiguous. The CDR3 runs to 13 residues. Germline assignment: CDR1 SEHNR and CDR2 FQNEAQ (reference sequence). With 2 bases removed from V and 7 bases from J, the gap between germline ends came to 11 bases. CDR3 amino acids: CASSLRARDEAFF. The CDR3 DNA reads as TGTGCCAGCAGCTTACGGGCAAGGGATGAAGCTTTCTTT.

The chain is built from TRBV6-5 and TRBJ1-2; D uncertain. CDR3 length: 13 amino acids. The germline CDR1 and CDR2 sequences are MNHEY and SVGAGI. The ends were cut back, 2 bases at V and 8 bases at J, with 12 bases in the middle. The CDR3 nucleotides are TGTGCCAGCAGTTACCCCAACCGAAGGGGCTACACCTTC. Translating it yields CASSYPNRRGYTF.

This clone was counted only a few times. The genes are TRBV29-1 and TRBJ1-5, with D unresolved. Germline-derived CDR1 and CDR2 are SQVTM and ANQGSEA. V shed 7 bases and J shed 0 bases, with 10 bases lying between them. CDR3 length: 13 residues. Here the CDR3 DNA reads TGCAGCGCCGGTTCGGGTAGCAATCAGCCCCAGCATTTT. This translates into CSAGSGSNQPQHF.

This clone has just a few counts. The J gene is TRBJ1-1, the V gene TRBV2; D gene ambiguous. The CDR3 contains 12 residues. Germline-derived CDR1 and CDR2 are SNHLY and FYNNEI. V was cut by 6 bases and J by 4 bases, with 9 bases left in between. The CDR3 sequence is CASRGETTEAFF. The CDR3 nucleotides read TGTGCCAGCAGAGGTGAGACCACTGAAGCTTTCTTT.

The chain joins TRBV29-1 to TRBJ1-4, with D possibly matching TRBD1 (6 bases). Germline V gene sequence: CDR1 SQVTM, CDR2 ANQGSEA. V shed 5 bases and J shed 6 bases, with 16 bases lying between them. The CDR3 is made up of 14 amino acids. The CDR3 bases are TGCAGCGTTTCCAGGGGTCTTAGGGATGAAAAACTGTTTTTT. The encoded protein is CSVSRGLRDEKLFF. The complete variable domain, with remaining parts taken from reference TRBV29-1 and TRBJ1-4, reads SAVISQKPSRDICQRGTSLTIQCQVDSQVTMMFWYRQQPGQSLTLIATANQGSEATYESGFVIDKFPISRPNLTFSTLTVSNMSPEDSSIYLCSVSRGLRDEKLFFGSGTQLSVL.

This clone has just a few counts. The chain has TRBV12-2 and TRBJ1-5; TRBD1 was called by the table and not checked on the DNA. TRBV12-2 is described as a pseudogene. The CDR3 sequence is 17 residues long. This CDR3 is CASRSLGIRHRGQPQHF. CDR3 sequence (DNA): TGTGCAAGTCGCTCCCTCGGCATCCGTCATAGGGGTCAGCCCCAGCATTTT.

This rearrangement joins TRBV9 to TRBJ2-2, with 7 nucleotides matching TRBD1. The germline gives CDR1 SGDLS, CDR2 YYNGEE. The J segment lost 3 bases and the V segment lost 1 base, leaving 3 bases of the junction unmatched. The CDR3 has 15 residues. This chain's CDR3 is CASSVWDSHTGELFF. As DNA, the CDR3 is TGTGCCAGCAGCGTATGGGACAGCCACACCGGGGAGCTGTTTTTT.

This clone was seen only a few times. This chain uses TRBV29-1 with TRBJ2-3; no definite D call. From germline, CDR1 is SQVTM and CDR2 ANQGSEA. This CDR3 is 11 amino acids long. V was trimmed by 3 bases and J by 9 bases, leaving 10 bases between them. CDR3 DNA sequence: TGCAGCGTTGATGTGGGTGACACGCAGTATTTT. This gives the protein CSVDVGDTQYF.

This sequence joins TRBV10-3 and TRBJ2-1, with a tentative D call TRBD2 (5 bases). The germline V gene has CDR1 ENHRY and CDR2 SYGVKD. The CDR3 totals 16 residues. V lost 0 bases to trimming and J lost 8 bases, with 17 bases between them. CDR3 residues: CAISESSRMAGDEQFF. The CDR3 DNA is TGTGCCATCAGTGAGTCGAGCAGGATGGCCGGGGATGAGCAGTTCTTC.

The chain combines TRBV29-1 with TRBJ1-3, with 7 bases lining up with TRBD1. The CDR3 spans 12 residues. CDR1 is SQVTM, CDR2 ANQGSEA, per germline. With 8 bases clipped from V and 4 bases from J, the junction kept 5 bases outside the gene matches. The CDR3 loop reads CSIQGTGNTIYF. The CDR3 region has the DNA TGCAGCATACAGGGGACCGGAAACACCATATATTTT. The entire variable domain, with the rest obtained from reference TRBV29-1 and TRBJ1-3, is as follows: SAVISQKPSRDICQRGTSLTIQCQVDSQVTMMFWYRQQPGQSLTLIATANQGSEATYESGFVIDKFPISRPNLTFSTLTVSNMSPEDSSIYLCSIQGTGNTIYFGEGSWLTVV.

This clone turned up a few times. The chain has TRBV19 and TRBJ1-4; perhaps TRBD1 as D (5 bases). Trimming removed 8 bases at V and 5 bases at J, with 12 bases between. Germline V lookup: CDR1 LNHDA, CDR2 SQIVND (reference sequence). This CDR3 comprises 13 residues. Here the CDR3 reads CASQAGINEKLFF. CDR3 DNA sequence: TGTGCCAGTCAGGCAGGGATAAATGAAAAACTGTTTTTT.

This clone was detected a few times. J is TRBJ1-5 and V is TRBV30; D uncertain. CDR3 length: 16 amino acids. The germline V gene has CDR1 GTSNPN and CDR2 SVGIG (reference sequence). Trimming shortened V by 0 bases and J by 4 bases, and 16 bases separated the two germline ends. This CDR3 is CAWSVRGSGRNQPQHF. The DNA for the CDR3 is TGTGCCTGGAGTGTACGAGGGTCGGGCCGTAATCAGCCCCAGCATTTT.

The chain combines TRBV9 with TRBJ1-6; D uncertain. This CDR3 is built from 14 residues. The germline V and J ends were trimmed by 3 bases and 7 bases, with 11 bases remaining between them. Germline assignment: CDR1 SGDLS and CDR2 YYNGEE. The CDR3 coding sequence is TGTGCCAGCAGCGACCGAGGCGGCAATTCACCCCTCCACTTT. Its protein is CASSDRGGNSPLHF.

This chain joins TRBV6-1 and TRBJ2-5; possibly TRBD2 for D (5 bases). This CDR3 has 13 amino acids. Germline CDR1 MNHNS, CDR2 SASEGT. V was cut by 6 bases and J by 5 bases, with 13 bases left in between. The CDR3 sequence is CASSTNRDETQYF. The CDR3 nucleotides are TGTGCCAGCAGCACAAATCGGGATGAGACCCAGTACTTC.

This clone has a handful of counts. V usage is TRBV28 and J usage is TRBJ2-7; tentative D call: TRBD1 (5 bases). Germline assignment: CDR1 MDHEN and CDR2 SYDVKM. Trimming left V 5 bases short and J 3 bases short, with 17 bases between. The length of the CDR3 is 15 residues. The CDR3 protein is CASSPADEGHYEQYF. CDR3 bases: TGTGCCAGCAGTCCTGCGGACGAAGGACACTACGAGCAGTACTTC.

This clone was counted between two and nine times. This chain links TRBV2 with TRBJ1-2; no clear D gene. The CDR3 has 14 amino acids. Trimming left V 5 bases short and J 4 bases short, with 14 bases between. CDR1 is SNHLY and CDR2 is FYNNEI in the germline V gene. For the CDR3, the DNA is TGTGCCAGCAGTCAAGGGAGTTCTCTCTATGGCTACACCTTC. Encoded protein: CASSQGSSLYGYTF.

The chain joins TRBV6-1 to TRBJ2-5; TRBD2 matches 10 bases. J was trimmed by 6 bases and V by 6 bases; bases with no gene match: 4. Germline loops: CDR1 MNHNS, CDR2 SASEGT. This CDR3 region has 13 residues. The CDR3 sequence is CASRQAGGKTQYF. CDR3 nucleotide sequence: TGTGCCAGCAGGCAAGCGGGAGGGAAGACCCAGTACTTC.